These 10 T cell receptor beta chains came from one sample sequenced in a study of identical twins. Via MiXCR, TCRdb re-called the 5' RACE reads, giving one row per CDR3 protein. The sample carries hundreds of thousands of distinct CDR3 sequences, around 21% recorded once. The same sample was also used in a study of T cells expressing NK-cell markers.

The specimen sequenced was PBMCs. The source of these receptors is a woman between 18 and 29 years old in good health.

This clonotype was seen only a few times. The V call is TRBV29-1, the J call TRBJ2-7; unclear D gene. The germline V gene encodes CDR1 SQVTM and CDR2 ANQGSEA. This CDR3 has 11 amino acids. V was shortened by 5 bases and J by 2 bases, with 7 bases between the two germline ends. The CDR3 bases are TGCAGCGTTCTGCAACCCTACGAGCAGTACTTC. Its protein product is CSVLQPYEQYF.

A few counts support this clonotype. The V call is TRBV12-3 or TRBV12-4, the J call TRBJ2-7, with 9 bases aligning to TRBD1. V shed 6 bases, J shed 7 bases, and the junction held 13 bases outside the gene matches. The CDR3 has 15 amino acids. CDR3: CASSRTWTGVGEQYF. In DNA form, the CDR3 reads TGTGCCAGCAGCCGTACCTGGACAGGGGTGGGAGAGCAGTACTTC.

This chain uses TRBV12-3 or TRBV12-4 with TRBJ2-2; D is unresolved. The CDR3 loop spans 14 amino acids. The V end lost 7 bases, the J end lost 8 bases, and 17 bases lay between the germline ends. The CDR3 spells CASTRPPVIGELFF. DNA of the CDR3: TGTGCCAGCACCAGGCCCCCGGTCATAGGGGAGCTGTTTTTT.

The chain links TRBV11-2 to TRBJ2-7; 13 bases line up with TRBD2. The CDR3 extends over 15 amino acids. From germline, CDR1 is SGHAT and CDR2 FQNNGV. Trimming took 5 bases from V and 4 from J; bases not matched to a gene: 5. The CDR3 DNA is TGTGCCAGCAGCCCCGGGACTAGCGGGAAATACGAGCAGTACTTC. Translating gives CASSPGTSGKYEQYF. The entire variable domain, with the rest obtained from reference TRBV11-2 and TRBJ2-7, is as follows: EAGVAQSPRYKIIEKRQSVAFWCNPISGHATLYWYQQILGQGPKLLIQFQNNGVVDDSQLPKDRFSAERLKGVDSTLKIQPAKLEDSAVYLCASSPGTSGKYEQYFGPGTRLTVT.

This chain connects TRBV7-2 to TRBJ1-4; 8 nucleotides match TRBD1. There are 16 residues in the CDR3. J was trimmed by 4 bases and V by 8 bases; bases with no gene match: 12. Germline assignment: CDR1 SGHTA and CDR2 FQGNSA. CDR3 DNA sequence: TGTGCCAGCGTCTTTAACGGACAGGGAAATAATGAAAAACTGTTTTTT. This gives the protein CASVFNGQGNNEKLFF.

The V gene is TRBV20-1, the J gene TRBJ1-2, with no clear D. CDR1 is DFQATT and CDR2 is SNEGSKA in the germline V gene (reference sequence). Trimming removed 5 bases from V and 4 bases from J, with 11 bases in between. The CDR3 is made up of 12 amino acids. For the CDR3, the DNA is TGCAGTGCTCCACAGCAGTCCTATGGCTACACCTTC. As protein: CSAPQQSYGYTF.

Ten or more counts support this clonotype. This chain joins TRBV5-6 and TRBJ1-2, with no clear D. This CDR3 has 14 residues. The germline CDR1 and CDR2 sequences are SGHDT and YYEEEE. Trimming shortened V by 1 base and J by 2 bases, and 9 bases separated the two germline ends. CDR3 in amino acids: CASSLSPENYGYTF. CDR3 sequence (DNA): TGTGCCAGCAGCTTGTCCCCGGAAAACTATGGCTACACCTTC.

CDR3 sequence (DNA): TGTGCCAGCTGGGAGTGGGACGTCATGGGGGGCTACACCTTC. It translates to CASWEWDVMGGYTF. J is TRBJ1-2 and V is TRBV25-1; D possibly corresponds to TRBD1 (5 bases). CDR1 and CDR2 from the germline V gene are MGHDK and SYGVNS. V lost 8 bases and J 8 bases, leaving 21 bases between the germline ends. There are 14 residues in the CDR3.

This clonotype turned up a few times. The J gene is TRBJ1-3, the V gene TRBV10-2; D call uncertain. V dropped 10 bases and J dropped 0 bases, with 16 bases sitting between them. Germline CDR1 reads WSHSY; CDR2 reads SAAADI. The CDR3 contains 15 residues. In nucleotides, the CDR3 is TGCGCCACCCAGCCAAGGGTCGACTCTGGAAACACCATATATTTT. This encodes CATQPRVDSGNTIYF.

The chain employs TRBV4-2 and TRBJ2-1; no reliable D call. V shed 4 bases and J shed 10 bases, with 8 bases lying between them. The CDR3 has 11 residues. From germline, CDR1 is LGHNA and CDR2 YNFKEQ. The CDR3 loop is CASSPAVEQFF. In DNA form, the CDR3 reads TGTGCCAGCAGCCCTGCAGTGGAGCAGTTCTTC.